This entry features one T cell receptor (beta chain) sequence. This sample was included in a study of blood T cells in healthy people across ages. Per sample, a minimum of 6.5 million PBMCs were isolated. Germline V CDR1 and CDR2: DFQATT, SNEGSKA (reference sequence). Trimming took 2 bases from V and 4 from J, leaving 14 bases between them. The CDR3 sequence is 14 residues long. Then a second PCR, running roughly 7 to 11 cycles, was carried out with a sample-barcoded 5' primer and a J-beta primer mix. TCRdb reanalysed the 5' RACE reads using MiXCR and keeps one entry per CDR3 protein. This table holds fewer than 800,000 distinct CDR3 sequences, about half found once.

This sequence joins TRBV20-1 and TRBJ1-2; the D gene is possibly TRBD1 (6 bases). This sequence originates from a woman aged 55-69 years in good health. Sequenced: blood. As DNA, the CDR3 is TGCAGTGCTAGACGACGGGACACGCTCTATGGCTACACCTTC. Translation: CSARRRDTLYGYTF.